Presented here are 14 T cell receptor beta chains from one specimen sequenced in a study of T-cell reconstitution after alpha-beta-depleted transplantation in children. This sample's TCRbeta library carried unique molecular identifier barcodes. Via MiXCR, TCRdb re-called the PCR reads, giving one row per CDR3 protein. The data contain hundreds of thousands of distinct CDR3 sequences, 16% of them seen just once; the ten biggest clones take up approximately 1%. The sample was PBMCs from the stem cell graft donor, taken from the stem cell graft. The receptors shown here come from a human donor who donated a stem cell graft to a child with acute myeloid leukemia.

This chain links TRBV18 with TRBJ1-4, with TRBD1 as a possible D gene (5 bases). Trimming removed 2 bases at V and 6 bases at J, with 13 bases between. The CDR3 runs to 15 residues. The germline V gene has CDR1 KGHSH and CDR2 LQKENI. The CDR3 bases are TGTGCCAGCTCACCAGCTCGACAGCCCGATGAAAAACTGTTTTTT. Its protein is CASSPARQPDEKLFF.

This clonotype showed up many times. V gene TRBV7-9 combines with J gene TRBJ1-2; D remains unclear. The CDR3 is 13 amino acids. Trimming left V 5 bases short and J 8 bases short, with 15 bases between. Germline V lookup: CDR1 SEHNR, CDR2 FQNEAQ (reference sequence). In DNA form, the CDR3 reads TGTGCCAGCAGCCAAGCAGGCAGCTACGGCTACACCTTC. It encodes CASSQAGSYGYTF.

The chain combines TRBV15 with TRBJ2-1; 10 bases match TRBD2. Unmatched junction bases numbered 12, after V lost 3 bases and J lost 4 bases. This CDR3 comprises 18 residues. CDR1 and CDR2 from the germline V gene are LNHNV and YYDKDF (reference sequence). The DNA of the CDR3 is TGTGCCACCAGCAGTCCCAACCGTAGGACTAGCGGATACAATGAGCAGTTCTTC. Translated: CATSSPNRRTSGYNEQFF.

This clonotype was seen many times. The V call is TRBV7-9, the J call TRBJ2-2; 8 nucleotides line up with TRBD2. The CDR3 length is 16 residues. CDR1 and CDR2 from the germline V gene are SEHNR and FQNEAQ (reference sequence). Unmatched junction bases numbered 4, after V lost 2 bases and J lost 2 bases. CDR3 sequence: CASSLQAGANTGELFF. CDR3 sequence (DNA): TGTGCCAGCAGCTTACAAGCGGGGGCCAACACCGGGGAGCTGTTTTTT. Combining the CDR3 with reference TRBV7-9 and TRBJ2-2 gives the whole variable domain DTGVSQNPRHKITKRGQNVTFRCDPISEHNRLYWYRQTLGQGPEFLTYFQNEAQLEKSRLLSDRFSAERPKGSFSTLEIQRTEQGDSAMYLCASSLQAGANTGELFFGEGSRLTVL.

This clonotype was picked up many times. The DNA of the CDR3 is TGCAGTGCGTGGGACCCTGGGACCGGGGAGCTGTTTTTT. Translated: CSAWDPGTGELFF. J is TRBJ2-2 and V is TRBV20-1; D may correspond to TRBD1 or TRBD2 (5 bases each). The V gene lost 6 bases and the J gene lost 5 bases, with 13 bases spanning the gap. The CDR3 extends over 13 amino acids. CDR1 is DFQATT and CDR2 is SNEGSKA in the germline V gene (reference sequence).

Ten or more counts support this clonotype. The chain carries TRBV12-3 or TRBV12-4 and TRBJ2-2; D is unresolved. The CDR3 is made up of 15 amino acids. Trimming took 6 bases from V and 6 from J, leaving 17 bases between them. The CDR3 is CASRSRSSGAGELFF. The CDR3, as DNA: TGTGCCAGCAGATCTCGTTCCTCCGGTGCCGGGGAGCTGTTTTTT.

This clonotype was recorded many times. The chain uses TRBV12-3 or TRBV12-4 and TRBJ1-4; maybe TRBD1 (6 bases). V was cut by 5 bases and J by 10 bases, with 14 bases left in between. The CDR3 totals 13 residues. The CDR3 nucleotides read TGTGCCAGCAGTAAGCCGGGGGCCGGAAAACTGTTTTTT. Its protein product is CASSKPGAGKLFF.

The chain combines TRBV7-9 with TRBJ2-2; D is undetermined. The CDR3 has 15 amino acids. Per the germline V gene, CDR1 is SEHNR and CDR2 is FQNEAQ (reference sequence). V was shortened by 3 bases and J by 0 bases, with 8 bases between the two germline ends. The CDR3 sequence is CASSLISANTGELFF. The CDR3 DNA reads as TGTGCCAGCAGCTTGATCAGCGCGAACACCGGGGAGCTGTTTTTT. The full variable domain, completed using reference TRBV7-9 and TRBJ2-2, is DTGVSQNPRHKITKRGQNVTFRCDPISEHNRLYWYRQTLGQGPEFLTYFQNEAQLEKSRLLSDRFSAERPKGSFSTLEIQRTEQGDSAMYLCASSLISANTGELFFGEGSRLTVL.

The CDR3 DNA reads as TGTGCCAGCAGCTTCTCCCAGTCGGGGGGAATTATGGAGACCCAGTACTTC. As protein: CASSFSQSGGIMETQYF. This rearrangement joins TRBV11-2 to TRBJ2-5, with 7 bases matching TRBD2. Looked up from germline, CDR1 is SGHAT and CDR2 is FQNNGV. The CDR3 is made up of 17 amino acids. V trimming: 3 bases; J trimming: 5 bases; junction bases outside the gene matches: 15.

This clonotype has just a few counts. V usage is TRBV11-1 and J usage is TRBJ1-1; 8 bases map to TRBD1. Trimming took 5 bases from V and 5 from J; bases not matched to a gene: 10. The CDR3 is 15 residues long. Germline V gene lookup returns CDR1 SGHAT and CDR2 FQDESV (reference sequence). Written as DNA, the CDR3 is TGTGCCAGCAGCGAAGGACAGGGACGAGTTACTGAAGCTTTCTTT. This gives the protein CASSEGQGRVTEAFF.

CDR3 bases: TGTGCCAGCAGTCCCCGACGTACGGCAGATACGCAGTATTTT. Protein: CASSPRRTADTQYF. The gene calls are TRBV27 and TRBJ2-3; D unclear. Germline loops: CDR1 MNHEY, CDR2 SMNVEV (reference sequence). The V gene lost 5 bases and the J gene lost 4 bases, with 13 bases spanning the gap. The CDR3 is 14 residues long.

This clonotype was seen many times. V is TRBV20-1 and J is TRBJ1-1; D remains unclear. From germline, CDR1 is DFQATT and CDR2 SNEGSKA (reference sequence). Trimming left V 5 bases short and J 1 base short, with 14 bases between. CDR3 length equals 14 residues. DNA of the CDR3: TGCAGTGCTTCCGGGGATTGGGGGAACACTGAAGCTTTCTTT. This encodes CSASGDWGNTEAFF.

CDR3 nucleotides: TGTGCCAGCAGCCCAGGACAGGGGGCGGCCGGCACTGAAGCTTTCTTT. Its protein is CASSPGQGAAGTEAFF. This rearrangement joins TRBV12-3 or TRBV12-4 to TRBJ1-1; 11 positions agree with TRBD1. CDR3 length equals 16 residues. V shed 6 bases and J 4 bases; nucleotides not matched to a gene: 10.

This clonotype was detected a few times. The rearrangement uses TRBV2 and TRBJ2-1; TRBD2 is a possible D gene (6 bases). The CDR3 totals 11 residues. Deletions cut 10 bases from V and 10 bases from J, with 14 bases between. Germline values: CDR1 SNHLY, CDR2 FYNNEI. The CDR3 sequence: CATNRDFEQFF. The CDR3 bases are TGTGCCACCAACCGGGACTTCGAGCAGTTCTTC.